The present entry profiles one T cell receptor beta chain with its context. Study processing details: Reference gene primer amplification in the assay estimated nucleated cell counts. Assay used: immunoSEQ multiplex PCR; TCRdb lists only in-frame clones, some missing. Clone size and V and J calls were adopted from that table, with D and trimming inferred from the DNA. The data contain roughly 250,000 clones, 75% to 90% of them seen just once; the ten biggest clones take up approximately 9%. The data are from a study of blood T cell repertoires in COVID-19. Germline V gene sequence: CDR1 SGHTA, CDR2 FQGNSA. CDR3 length equals 12 residues. The V end was cut by 6 bases, the J end by 5 bases, with 10 bases between.

The source is a human donor in a cohort sampled during active COVID-19. The specimen was peripheral blood. The chain couples TRBV7-2 to TRBJ1-2; no definite D call. The CDR3 region has the DNA TGTGCCAGCAGACCCCAGACTTATGGCTACACCTTC. This sequence encodes CASRPQTYGYTF.